These 32 T cell receptor beta chains share one sample of origin, sequenced in a study of cytomegalovirus exposure and HLA in healthy donors. A multiplex PCR was run with 60 Vbeta primers and 13 Jbeta primers. Data came from immunoSEQ multiplex PCR; TCRdb stores just in-frame clones and leaves some out. The table records about 270,000 clones, roughly two thirds of them present only once. Sequencing was carried out using PBMCs. The receptors originated from a female donor in good health and CMV-seronegative.

The chain uses TRBV10-1 and TRBJ2-1, with TRBD2 as a possible D gene (5 bases). The CDR3 extends over 14 amino acids. Germline CDR1 is WNHNN and CDR2 is SYGVQD (reference sequence). The ends were cut back, 0 bases at V and 6 bases at J, with 9 bases in the middle. CDR3 nucleotide sequence: TGCGCCAGCAGTGAGTCCCTAGCCGCCAATGAGCAGTTCTTC. Its protein product is CASSESLAANEQFF.

This rearrangement joins TRBV6-1 to TRBJ2-3; D possibly corresponds to TRBD2 (6 bases). V dropped 5 bases and J dropped 6 bases, with 9 bases sitting between them. From germline, CDR1 is MNHNS and CDR2 SASEGT. The CDR3 is 12 amino acids. DNA for the CDR3: TGTGCCAGCAGTTGGACTACTGATACGCAGTATTTT. Its protein product is CASSWTTDTQYF.

The chain combines TRBV7-6 with TRBJ2-1; D uncertain. Germline V CDR1 and CDR2: SGHVS, FNYEAQ. The germline V and J ends were trimmed by 4 bases and 11 bases, with 12 bases remaining between them. The CDR3 totals 12 residues. The CDR3 DNA sequence: TGTGCCAGCAGCTCCTCCGATGAGAAGCAGTTCTTC. Encoded protein: CASSSSDEKQFF.

The V gene is TRBV6-5, the J gene TRBJ2-5; D is perhaps TRBD2 (6 bases). V gave up 6 bases and J gave up 5 bases, with 13 bases separating them. Germline assignment: CDR1 MNHEY and CDR2 SVGAGI. There are 13 residues in the CDR3. CDR3 loop: CASSRDLVETQYF. In nucleotides, the CDR3 is TGTGCCAGCAGCCGGGACTTGGTGGAGACCCAGTACTTC.

This sequence joins TRBV28 and TRBJ2-3; 11 bases agree with TRBD2. Germline V CDR1 and CDR2: MDHEN, SYDVKM. V dropped 5 bases and J dropped 1; count of bases not matched to a gene: 5. The CDR3 length is 16 residues. For the CDR3, the DNA is TGTGCCAGCAGTCTCGGACTAGCGGGCGGCACAGATACGCAGTATTTT. Its protein is CASSLGLAGGTDTQYF. The full variable domain, completed using reference TRBV28 and TRBJ2-3, is DVKVTQSSRYLVKRTGEKVFLECVQDMDHENMFWYRQDPGLGLRLIYFSYDVKMKEKGDIPEGYSVSREKKERFSLILESASTNQTSMYLCASSLGLAGGTDTQYFGPGTRLTVL.

The chain combines TRBV5-4 with TRBJ2-1, with 11 bases aligning to TRBD2. V shed 3 bases and J 10 bases; nucleotides not matched to a gene: 9. Germline V gives CDR1 SGHNT, CDR2 YYREEE (reference sequence). This CDR3 has 15 residues. This CDR3 is CASSWGTSGGEEQFF. The CDR3, as DNA: TGTGCCAGCAGCTGGGGGACTAGCGGAGGCGAAGAGCAGTTCTTC.

J is TRBJ2-3 and V is TRBV7-9; 8 bases align to TRBD2. CDR1 is SEHNR, CDR2 FQNEAQ, per germline (reference sequence). J lost 4 bases, V lost 4 bases, and 7 bases had no gene match. The CDR3 consists of 15 residues. CDR3 sequence: CASSSPRGGSDTQYF. The CDR3 DNA reads as TGTGCCAGCAGCTCGCCTCGGGGGGGGTCAGATACGCAGTATTTT.

The CDR3 region is CASSRKGTGRYEQYF. The CDR3 bases are TGTGCCAGCAGTAGAAAAGGGACAGGGCGGTACGAGCAGTACTTC. The chain links TRBV27 to TRBJ2-7; TRBD1 aligns across 9 bases. Germline assignment: CDR1 MNHEY and CDR2 SMNVEV (reference sequence). V gave up 5 bases and J gave up 4 bases; unmatched junction bases: 9. The CDR3 is made up of 15 amino acids.

This clone was seen just once. The chain employs TRBV6-4 and TRBJ2-3; 7 bases are a match to TRBD2. CDR3 length: 16 residues. Trimming at V came to 3 bases and at J to 2 bases, leaving 8 bases not matched to a gene. The germline V gene has CDR1 MRHNA and CDR2 SNTAGT. DNA of the CDR3: TGTGCCAGCAGTGATGAACCAGGGAGGGCCACAGATACGCAGTATTTT. Protein sequence: CASSDEPGRATDTQYF.

The chain has TRBV6-1 and TRBJ2-1; possibly TRBD1 for D (6 bases). This CDR3 region has 13 residues. Trimming pared 6 bases from V and 8 bases from J, leaving 14 bases between. Germline V gene lookup returns CDR1 MNHNS and CDR2 SASEGT. The DNA of the CDR3 is TGTGCCAGCAGCGACAGGTATTTGGATGAGCAGTTCTTC. Translation: CASSDRYLDEQFF.

V usage is TRBV7-9 and J usage is TRBJ2-1, with 16 positions matching TRBD2. In germline, CDR1 is SEHNR, CDR2 FQNEAQ (reference sequence). Trimming cost V 6 bases and J 8 bases; bases outside gene matches: 10. The CDR3 length is 17 residues. CDR3 coding DNA: TGTGCCAGCAGATCGGGACTAGCGGGAGGGTTTATTGATGAGCAGTTCTTC. Amino acids: CASRSGLAGGFIDEQFF.

This rearrangement joins TRBV2 to TRBJ1-1, with 10 bases that match TRBD1. There are 14 residues in the CDR3. From germline, CDR1 is SNHLY and CDR2 FYNNEI. After removal of 9 bases from V and 0 bases from J, the junction contained 4 bases not matched to a gene. The CDR3, as DNA: TGTGCCAGGATGGACAGGGGGTTGAACACTGAAGCTTTCTTT. Translating it yields CARMDRGLNTEAFF. The complete variable domain, with remaining parts taken from reference TRBV2 and TRBJ1-1, reads EPEVTQTPSHQVTQMGQEVILRCVPISNHLYFYWYRQILGQKVEFLVSFYNNEISEKSEIFDDQFSVERPDGSNFTLKIRSTKLEDSAMYFCARMDRGLNTEAFFGQGTRLTVV.

Concerning this clone itself: The junction departs from the called germline gene at one end, perhaps through a read error. V gene TRBV6-5 combines with J gene TRBJ1-1; a possible D gene is TRBD1 (6 bases). This CDR3 has 13 amino acids. Germline lookup yields CDR1 MNHEY and CDR2 SVGAGI. The chain's CDR3 is CRTGRGVWTEAFF. CDR3 coding DNA: TGCCGGACCGGGAGGGGGGTCTGGACTGAAGCTTTCTTT.

CDR3 in DNA: TGTGCCAGCAGCCCTTTCCGACTAGCTCGCTCCTACAATGAGCAGTTCTTC. The encoded protein is CASSPFRLARSYNEQFF. The rearrangement uses TRBV5-6 and TRBJ2-1; TRBD2 agrees at 7 bases. In germline, CDR1 is SGHDT, CDR2 YYEEEE. The CDR3 runs 17 residues. After removal of 4 bases from V and 0 bases from J, the junction contained 10 bases not matched to a gene.

The V and J genes are TRBV9 and TRBJ2-1; 13 positions match TRBD2. The CDR3 sequence is 16 residues long. Germline CDR1 SGDLS, CDR2 YYNGEE. Trimming at V came to 2 bases and at J to 3 bases, leaving 2 bases not matched to a gene. CDR3 loop: CASSVRTSGSYNEQFF. DNA for the CDR3: TGTGCCAGCAGCGTCCGGACTAGCGGGAGCTACAATGAGCAGTTCTTC. The full variable domain, its missing parts supplied by reference TRBV9 and TRBJ2-1, is DSGVTQTPKHLITATGQRVTLRCSPRSGDLSVYWYQQSLDQGLQFLIQYYNGEERAKGNILERFSAQQFPDLHSELNLSSLELGDSALYFCASSVRTSGSYNEQFFGPGTRLTVL.

This clone was counted only a few times. The chain links TRBV5-1 to TRBJ2-1, with TRBD2 matching over 14 bases. With V trimmed by 4 bases and J by 7 bases, 7 bases remained unmatched. This CDR3 has 16 amino acids. Germline values: CDR1 SGHRS, CDR2 YFSETQ. For the CDR3, the DNA is TGCGCCAGCAGCGACGGGACTAGCGGGAGTAGGAATGAGCAGTTCTTC. Protein: CASSDGTSGSRNEQFF.

This clone came up a few times. The chain uses TRBV5-4 and TRBJ1-1; the D gene is possibly TRBD1 (5 bases). Germline V CDR1 and CDR2: SGHNT, YYREEE (reference sequence). CDR3 size: 12 residues. Trimming stripped 1 base from V and 7 bases from J, with 8 bases between. CDR3: CASSLLDSEAFF. The CDR3 nucleotides read TGTGCCAGCAGCTTGCTTGACAGTGAAGCTTTCTTT.

A few counts support this clone. The chain joins TRBV2 to TRBJ2-6; TRBD2 is a possible D gene (6 bases). V lost 2 bases and J 1 base, leaving 9 bases between the germline ends. This CDR3 has 16 residues. Germline V gene data show CDR1 as SNHLY and CDR2 as FYNNEI. The CDR3 nucleotides are TGTGCCAGCAGTGAAACGGGAGTATCTGGGGCCAACGTCCTGACTTTC. Encoded protein: CASSETGVSGANVLTF.

This clone was seen a few times. V gene TRBV6-1 combines with J gene TRBJ2-7; TRBD2 matches at 8 bases. This CDR3 is built from 15 residues. The germline V gene has CDR1 MNHNS and CDR2 SASEGT. The V gene end was trimmed by 5 bases and the J gene end by 2 bases; junction bases not matched to a gene: 8. CDR3 sequence (DNA): TGTGCCAGCAGTACCTTTCGGGGACTAGCCTACGAGCAGTACTTC. It specifies CASSTFRGLAYEQYF.

The V and J genes are TRBV6-5 and TRBJ1-1; D is ambiguous. Per the germline V gene, CDR1 is MNHEY and CDR2 is SVGAGI. CDR3 size: 14 residues. Trimming left V 5 bases short and J 2 bases short, with 12 bases between. CDR3 in amino acids: CASSDRRVNTEAFF. In nucleotides, the CDR3 is TGTGCCAGCAGTGACCGGAGGGTAAACACTGAAGCTTTCTTT.

The chain couples TRBV4-1 to TRBJ1-2, with 7 bases matching TRBD1. From germline, CDR1 is MGHRA and CDR2 YSYEKL. V gave up 3 bases and J gave up 3 bases; unmatched junction bases: 4. The CDR3 has 14 amino acids. In DNA, the CDR3 is TGCGCCAGCAGCCAGCCAGGGGGTCACTATGGCTACACCTTC. The encoded protein is CASSQPGGHYGYTF.

This clone was counted only a few times. Within the sample, other DNA sequences also encode this same CDR3. The CDR3 is CASNPGGGQPQHF. DNA of the CDR3: TGTGCCAGCAACCCAGGGGGAGGACAGCCCCAGCATTTT. This chain connects TRBV2 to TRBJ1-5; 7 positions agree with TRBD1. The CDR3 runs 13 residues. Germline-derived CDR1 and CDR2 are SNHLY and FYNNEI. The V and J ends lost 7 bases and 7 bases, in that order; junction bases with no gene match: 7.

This clone was observed a single time. The V gene is TRBV4-2, the J gene TRBJ1-4; 12 nucleotides align to TRBD1. The CDR3 has 16 residues. The V and J ends lost 4 bases and 8 bases, in that order; junction bases with no gene match: 8. In germline, CDR1 is LGHNA, CDR2 YNFKEQ. The CDR3 sequence: CASSRGGQGAREKLFF. Written as DNA, the CDR3 is TGTGCCAGCAGCCGCGGGGGACAGGGGGCGCGAGAAAAACTGTTTTTT.

The chain employs TRBV19 and TRBJ2-1, with 10 bases lining up with TRBD2. The CDR3 runs 15 residues. The germline CDR1 and CDR2 sequences are LNHDA and SQIVND (reference sequence). V shed 3 bases and J 6 bases; nucleotides not matched to a gene: 5. The CDR3 DNA sequence: TGTGCCAGTAGTATCTTGCTAGCGGGGGCCAATGAGCAGTTCTTC. As protein: CASSILLAGANEQFF.

For this clone: The junction differs from germline at one of its ends, possibly a read error. This chain uses TRBV7-9 with TRBJ2-7; 11 nucleotides line up with TRBD2. Germline assignment: CDR1 SEHNR and CDR2 FQNEAQ (reference sequence). The length of the CDR3 is 16 residues. The CDR3 DNA reads TGTTCCAGCAGCTCTCTTAGCGGGAGGGCCTTCTACGAGCAGTACTTC. It codes for CSSSSLSGRAFYEQYF.

This chain connects TRBV6-5 to TRBJ2-5, with unresolved D. The closer fit of TRBJ2-7 to the DNA end suggests the J call may be wrong. CDR1 is MNHEY, CDR2 SVGAGI, per germline. This CDR3 comprises 15 residues. The CDR3 DNA reads as TGTGCCAGCAGTTACTCGCGCCGCGATACCTACGAGCAGTACTTC. Translated, it gives CASSYSRRDTYEQYF.

This CDR3 is CSASSHNEQYF. CDR3 nucleotides: TGCAGTGCTAGTTCCCACAACGAGCAGTACTTC. The V gene is TRBV20-1, the J gene TRBJ2-7; the D is unclear. Trimming took 3 bases from V and 5 from J, leaving 8 bases between them. Germline-derived CDR1 and CDR2 are DFQATT and SNEGSKA (reference sequence). There are 11 residues in the CDR3.

The rearrangement joins TRBV29-1 to TRBJ2-5; TRBD1 aligns across 11 bases. The DNA matches TRBJ2-7 better at its end, which makes the J call doubtful. This CDR3 spans 13 amino acids. The V gene's germline CDR1 is SQVTM and CDR2 ANQGSEA. The CDR3 reads CSVGGQGAYEQYF. CDR3 DNA: TGCAGCGTTGGTGGACAGGGGGCTTACGAGCAGTACTTC.

The CDR3 here is CASSQTGVNEKLFF. In DNA form, the CDR3 reads TGTGCCAGCAGTCAGACAGGGGTTAATGAAAAACTGTTTTTT. The chain employs TRBV28 and TRBJ1-4, with 8 bases fitting TRBD1. Trimming took 5 bases from V and 4 from J; bases not matched to a gene: 3. Germline V gives CDR1 MDHEN, CDR2 SYDVKM. The CDR3 has 14 residues.

The rearrangement links TRBV5-1 to TRBJ2-7; D is unresolved. The V gene lost 10 bases and the J gene lost 6 bases, with 11 bases spanning the gap. The germline CDR1 and CDR2 sequences are SGHRS and YFSETQ. This CDR3 has 10 amino acids. CDR3 sequence reads: CAGPSCEQYF. The CDR3 bases are TGCGCCGGCCCCTCTTGCGAGCAGTACTTC.

This clone has only a few counts. V usage is TRBV5-1 and J usage is TRBJ2-3; 10 positions agree with TRBD1. Trimming at V came to 2 bases and at J to 1 base, leaving 1 base not matched to a gene. Germline V gene data show CDR1 as SGHRS and CDR2 as YFSETQ. The CDR3 sequence is 15 residues long. In DNA form, the CDR3 reads TGCGCCAGCAGCTTCGGGACAGGGGGCACAGATACGCAGTATTTT. Translated, it gives CASSFGTGGTDTQYF.

V usage is TRBV4-1 and J usage is TRBJ1-2; no clear D gene. Per germline, CDR1 MGHRA and CDR2 YSYEKL. V was shortened by 0 bases and J by 0 bases, with 14 bases between the two germline ends. This CDR3 has 17 amino acids. CDR3 sequence reads: CASSQDAPVTSNYGYTF. CDR3 bases: TGCGCCAGCAGCCAAGACGCCCCGGTTACGTCTAACTATGGCTACACCTTC.